This T cell receptor beta chain was captured by sequencing in a study of Graves' ophthalmopathy and Graves' hyperthyroidism. The study, taken as a whole, reports: The model's prediction of ophthalmopathy progression had approximately 67% sensitivity and around 72% specificity.

Germline V gene lookup returns CDR1 ENHRY and CDR2 SYGVKD. V shed 10 bases, J shed 4 bases, and the junction held 12 bases outside the gene matches. The CDR3 is 15 residues long. This clonotype occurred many times. Antigen: not known. Amplifying from RNA transcripts, the study obtained TCR beta CDR3 regions. The workflow started with a first-round RT-PCR run with HTBI primers and then moved on to a second-round multiplex PCR. TCRdb independently ran MiXCR on the multiplex PCR reads; one entry per CDR3 protein. The table records around 400,000 distinct CDR3 sequences, about a sixth of them present only once.

This rearrangement joins TRBV10-3 to TRBJ2-2; 7 positions match TRBD2. The origin of this receptor is a woman aged 18-29 years with Graves' ophthalmopathy. Material for sequencing was peripheral blood. DNA of the CDR3: TGTGCCACCTTACGGGGAGGGTTCGGCACCGGGGAGCTGTTTTTT. Translated, it gives CATLRGGFGTGELFF.